The clone carrying this TCR beta chain was counted a few times. Additional DNA sequences in this sample encode the identical CDR3. Assay: immunoSEQ multiplex PCR; the TCRdb copy retains only in-frame clones and omits some. The sample includes about 64,000 clones, about four fifths seen only once; the top ten take about 5%. The data belong to a study of OX40 agonist ivuxolimab in advanced cancers. Study-wide context: The eligibility criteria allowed prior anti-PD-1, anti-PD-L1 or anti-CTLA-4 therapy, and about 40% had some.

This CDR3 is 15 amino acids long. Germline CDR1 and CDR2: SNHLY and FYNNEI. V lost 4 bases and J lost 1; bases outside the gene matches: 1. Prior autoimmune disease or systemic immunosuppression barred patients. The sequencing used CD4+ or CD8+ T cells sorted from blood, collected in a trial of the OX40 agonist ivuxolimab. The chain links TRBV2 to TRBJ1-5; 10 nucleotides line up with TRBD1. This TCR was sampled from an adult with an advanced solid tumor such as melanoma, head and neck, liver or kidney cancer. CDR3 loop: CASSGQGASNQPQHF. The CDR3 nucleotides are TGTGCCAGCAGTGGACAGGGGGCGAGCAATCAGCCCCAGCATTTT.